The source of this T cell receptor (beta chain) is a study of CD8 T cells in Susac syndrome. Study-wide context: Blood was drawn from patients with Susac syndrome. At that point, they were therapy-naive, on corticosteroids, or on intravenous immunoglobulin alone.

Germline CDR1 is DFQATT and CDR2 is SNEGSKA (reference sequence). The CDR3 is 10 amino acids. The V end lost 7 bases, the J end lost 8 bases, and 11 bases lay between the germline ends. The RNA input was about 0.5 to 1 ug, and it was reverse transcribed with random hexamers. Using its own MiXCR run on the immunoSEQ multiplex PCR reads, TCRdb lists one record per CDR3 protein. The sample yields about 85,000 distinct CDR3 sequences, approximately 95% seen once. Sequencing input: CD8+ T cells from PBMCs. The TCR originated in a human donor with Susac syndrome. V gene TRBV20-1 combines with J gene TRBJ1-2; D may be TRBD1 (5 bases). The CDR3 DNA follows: TGCAGTGACGAGGGGTACGGCTACACCTTC. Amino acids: CSDEGYGYTF.